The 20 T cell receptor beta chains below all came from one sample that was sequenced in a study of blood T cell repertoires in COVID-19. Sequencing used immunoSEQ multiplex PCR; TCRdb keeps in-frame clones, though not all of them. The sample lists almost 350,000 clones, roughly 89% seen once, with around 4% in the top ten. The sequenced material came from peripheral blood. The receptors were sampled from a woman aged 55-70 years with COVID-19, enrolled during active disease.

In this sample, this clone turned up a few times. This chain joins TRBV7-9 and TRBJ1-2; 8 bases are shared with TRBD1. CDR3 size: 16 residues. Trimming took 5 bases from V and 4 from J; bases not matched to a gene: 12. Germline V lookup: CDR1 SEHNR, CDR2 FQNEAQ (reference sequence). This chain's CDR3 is CASSHDAGQESYGYTF. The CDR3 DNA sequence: TGTGCCAGCAGCCACGACGCGGGACAGGAGTCCTATGGCTACACCTTC.

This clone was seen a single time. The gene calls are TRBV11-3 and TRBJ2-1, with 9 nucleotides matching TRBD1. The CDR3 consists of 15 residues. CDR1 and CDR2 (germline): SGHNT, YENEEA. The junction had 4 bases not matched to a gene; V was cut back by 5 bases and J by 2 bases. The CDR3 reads CASSPNRGPYNEQFF. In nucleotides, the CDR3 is TGTGCCAGCAGCCCAAACAGGGGGCCCTACAATGAGCAGTTCTTC.

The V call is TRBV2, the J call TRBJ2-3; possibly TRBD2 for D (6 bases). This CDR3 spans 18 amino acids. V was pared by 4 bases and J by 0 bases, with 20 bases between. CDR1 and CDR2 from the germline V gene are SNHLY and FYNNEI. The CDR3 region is CASSVDPGDHFSTDTQYF. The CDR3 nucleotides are TGTGCCAGCAGTGTCGACCCGGGAGATCATTTTAGCACAGATACGCAGTATTTT.

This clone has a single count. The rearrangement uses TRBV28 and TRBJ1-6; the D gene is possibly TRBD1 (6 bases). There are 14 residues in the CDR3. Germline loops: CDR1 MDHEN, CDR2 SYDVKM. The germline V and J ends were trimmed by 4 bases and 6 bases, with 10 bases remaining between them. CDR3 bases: TGTGCCAGCAGTTCGGGACAACCTAATTCACCCCTCCACTTT. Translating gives CASSSGQPNSPLHF.

The CDR3: CASSTGTGLEKLFF. The DNA of the CDR3 is TGTGCCAGCTCAACCGGGACAGGGCTTGAAAAACTGTTTTTT. The chain is built from TRBV18 and TRBJ1-4; 9 nucleotides agree with TRBD1. Trimming cost V 5 bases and J 7 bases; bases outside gene matches: 5. There are 14 residues in the CDR3. Germline CDR1 is KGHSH and CDR2 is LQKENI. Full variable domain (remainder filled in from reference TRBV18 and TRBJ1-4): NAGVMQNPRHLVRRRGQEARLRCSPMKGHSHVYWYRQLPEEGLKFMVYLQKENIIDESGMPKERFSAEFPKEGPSILRIQQVVRGDSAAYFCASSTGTGLEKLFFGSGTQLSVL.

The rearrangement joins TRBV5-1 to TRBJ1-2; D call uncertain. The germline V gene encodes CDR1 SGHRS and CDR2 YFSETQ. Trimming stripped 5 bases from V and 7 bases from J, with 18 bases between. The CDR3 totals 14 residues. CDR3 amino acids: CASSEEAYSVGYTF. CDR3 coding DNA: TGCGCCAGCAGTGAGGAAGCCTATTCCGTTGGCTACACCTTC.

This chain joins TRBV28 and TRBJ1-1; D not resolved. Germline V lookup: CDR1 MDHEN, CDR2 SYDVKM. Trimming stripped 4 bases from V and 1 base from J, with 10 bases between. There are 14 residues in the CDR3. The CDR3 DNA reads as TGTGCCAGCAGTTCCCTAAGCACGAACACTGAAGCTTTCTTT. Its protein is CASSSLSTNTEAFF.

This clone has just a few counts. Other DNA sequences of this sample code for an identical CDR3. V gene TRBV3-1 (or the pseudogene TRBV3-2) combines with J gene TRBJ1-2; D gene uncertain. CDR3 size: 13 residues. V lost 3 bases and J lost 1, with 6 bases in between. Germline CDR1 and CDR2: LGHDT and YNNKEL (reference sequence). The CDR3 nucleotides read TGTGCCAGCAGCCAGGCCGTTAACTATGGCTACACCTTC. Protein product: CASSQAVNYGYTF.

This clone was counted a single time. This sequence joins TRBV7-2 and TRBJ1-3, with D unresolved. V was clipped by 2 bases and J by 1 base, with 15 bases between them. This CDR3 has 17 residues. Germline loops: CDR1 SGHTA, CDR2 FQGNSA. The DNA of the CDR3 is TGTGCCAGCAGCTTAACCGCCCCGAGTGTGTCTGGAAACACCATATATTTT. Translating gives CASSLTAPSVSGNTIYF. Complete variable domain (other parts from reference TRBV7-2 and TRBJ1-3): GAGVSQSPSNKVTEKGKDVELRCDPISGHTALYWYRQSLGQGLEFLIYFQGNSAPDKSGLPSDRFSAERTGGSVSTLTIQRTQQEDSAVYLCASSLTAPSVSGNTIYFGEGSWLTVV.

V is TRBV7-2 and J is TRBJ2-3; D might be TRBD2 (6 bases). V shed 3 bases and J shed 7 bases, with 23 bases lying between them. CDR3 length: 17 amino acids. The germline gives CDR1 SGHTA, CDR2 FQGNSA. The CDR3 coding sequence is TGTGCCAGCAGCTTCCGGGACTCCAATACACAAACTTATACGCAGTATTTT. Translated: CASSFRDSNTQTYTQYF.

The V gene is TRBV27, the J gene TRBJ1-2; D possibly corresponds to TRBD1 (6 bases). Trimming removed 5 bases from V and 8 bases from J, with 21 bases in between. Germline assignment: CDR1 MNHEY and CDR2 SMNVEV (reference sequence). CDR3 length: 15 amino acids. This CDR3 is CASSLMGAGGRGYTF. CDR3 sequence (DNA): TGTGCCAGCAGTCTTATGGGGGCGGGGGGCCGGGGCTACACCTTC.

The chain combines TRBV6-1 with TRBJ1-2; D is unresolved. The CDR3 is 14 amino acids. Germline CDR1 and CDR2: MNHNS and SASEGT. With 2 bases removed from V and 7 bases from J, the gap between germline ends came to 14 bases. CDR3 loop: CASSEPAPLGGYTF. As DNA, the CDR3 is TGTGCCAGCAGTGAACCCGCCCCGCTCGGTGGCTACACCTTC.

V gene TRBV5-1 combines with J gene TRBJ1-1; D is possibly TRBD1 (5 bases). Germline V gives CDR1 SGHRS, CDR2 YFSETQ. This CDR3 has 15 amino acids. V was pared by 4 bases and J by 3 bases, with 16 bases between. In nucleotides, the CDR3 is TGCGCCAGCAGCCCCTCGGGGCGGGGATACACTGAAGCTTTCTTT. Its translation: CASSPSGRGYTEAFF.

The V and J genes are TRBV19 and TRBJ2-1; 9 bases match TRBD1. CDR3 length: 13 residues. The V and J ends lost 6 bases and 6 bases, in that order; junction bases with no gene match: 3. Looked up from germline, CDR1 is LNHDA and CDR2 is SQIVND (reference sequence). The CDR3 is CASRTGGGNEQFF. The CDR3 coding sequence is TGTGCCAGTAGGACAGGGGGGGGCAATGAGCAGTTCTTC.

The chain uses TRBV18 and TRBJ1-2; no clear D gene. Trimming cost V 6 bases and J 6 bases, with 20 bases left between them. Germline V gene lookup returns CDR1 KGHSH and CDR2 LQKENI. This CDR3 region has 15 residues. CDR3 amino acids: CASSQIWEGLDGYTF. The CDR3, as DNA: TGTGCCAGCTCCCAGATTTGGGAGGGTCTTGATGGCTACACCTTC.

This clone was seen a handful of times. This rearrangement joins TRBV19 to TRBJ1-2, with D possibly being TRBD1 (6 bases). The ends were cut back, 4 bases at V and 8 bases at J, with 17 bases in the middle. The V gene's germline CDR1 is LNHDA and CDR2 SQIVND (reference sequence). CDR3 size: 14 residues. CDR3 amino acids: CASSRSTGLGGYTF. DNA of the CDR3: TGTGCCAGTAGTAGATCGACAGGATTAGGGGGCTACACCTTC.

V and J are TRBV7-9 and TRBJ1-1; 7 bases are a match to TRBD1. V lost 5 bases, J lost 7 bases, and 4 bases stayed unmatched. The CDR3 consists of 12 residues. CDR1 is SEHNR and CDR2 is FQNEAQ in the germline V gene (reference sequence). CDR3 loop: CASSQGGSEAFF. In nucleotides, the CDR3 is TGTGCCAGCAGCCAGGGGGGTAGTGAAGCTTTCTTT.

CDR3 nucleotides: TGTGCCAGCAAGCCGGACAGGGGGGTGCATCAGCCCCAGCATTTT. Translation gives CASKPDRGVHQPQHF. The chain links TRBV6-5 to TRBJ1-5; the match to TRBD1 covers 10 bases. Per the germline V gene, CDR1 is MNHEY and CDR2 is SVGAGI. The CDR3 has 15 residues. The ends lost 7 bases at V and 5 bases at J; junction bases unmatched: 8.

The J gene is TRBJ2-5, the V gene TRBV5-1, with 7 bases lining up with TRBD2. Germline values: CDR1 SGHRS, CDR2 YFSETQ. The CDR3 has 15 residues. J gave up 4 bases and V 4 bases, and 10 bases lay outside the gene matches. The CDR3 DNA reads TGCGCCAGCAGCCTAACTCCGGGACTAAGAGAGACCCAGTACTTC. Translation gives CASSLTPGLRETQYF.

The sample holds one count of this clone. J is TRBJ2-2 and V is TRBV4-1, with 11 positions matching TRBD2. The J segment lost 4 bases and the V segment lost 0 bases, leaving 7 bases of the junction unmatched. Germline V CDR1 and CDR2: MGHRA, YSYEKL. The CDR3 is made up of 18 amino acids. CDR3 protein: CASSQDPRLAGITGELFF. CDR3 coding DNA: TGCGCCAGCAGCCAAGATCCCCGACTAGCGGGGATCACCGGGGAGCTGTTTTTT.